A single sample is the source of the 17 T cell receptor beta chains below, sequenced in a study of cytotoxic CD8 clonotypes in ibrutinib-treated CLL. Generated by immunoSEQ multiplex PCR, the TCRdb table keeps only in-frame clones and is missing some. Of about 300,000 clones in the sample, more than 70% were seen once. The source was PBMCs, collected at disease progression, from a patient treated with ibrutinib. The receptors here all came from a human donor with chronic lymphocytic leukemia.

The chain carries TRBV29-1 and TRBJ2-1; TRBD2 matches at 7 bases. J was trimmed by 1 base and V by 7 bases; bases with no gene match: 7. Germline V gives CDR1 SQVTM, CDR2 ANQGSEA. The length of the CDR3 is 14 residues. The CDR3 is CSAERGVSYNEQFF. The CDR3 DNA is TGCAGCGCCGAACGGGGGGTTTCCTACAATGAGCAGTTCTTC.

The chain links TRBV15 to TRBJ2-3, with unresolved D. The germline gives CDR1 LNHNV, CDR2 YYDKDF (reference sequence). Trimming took off 7 bases at V and 1 base at J, with 9 bases between the two ends. The CDR3 has 13 residues. The CDR3 reads CATTRFGTDTQYF. The CDR3, as DNA: TGTGCCACCACTCGATTTGGCACAGATACGCAGTATTTT.

The chain employs TRBV5-1 and TRBJ1-6; D unresolved. Trimming cost V 0 bases and J 0 bases, with 19 bases left between them. Germline V gives CDR1 SGHRS, CDR2 YFSETQ. The CDR3 loop spans 20 amino acids. CDR3 amino acids: CASSLDRLGSGYSYNSPLHF. CDR3 DNA: TGCGCCAGCAGCTTGGATCGTTTGGGGTCTGGCTACTCCTATAATTCACCCCTCCACTTT. The entire variable domain, with the rest obtained from reference TRBV5-1 and TRBJ1-6, is as follows: KAGVTQTPRYLIKTRGQQVTLSCSPISGHRSVSWYQQTPGQGLQFLFEYFSETQRNKGNFPGRFSGRQFSNSRSEMNVSTLELGDSALYLCASSLDRLGSGYSYNSPLHFGNGTRLTVT.

This clone appeared once. This chain connects TRBV11-2 to TRBJ1-5; D ambiguous. V was cut by 4 bases and J by 6 bases, with 10 bases left in between. From germline, CDR1 is SGHAT and CDR2 FQNNGV. The CDR3 spans 13 residues. CDR3 sequence: CASSSTPGQPQHF. For the CDR3, the DNA is TGTGCCAGCAGCTCAACCCCGGGTCAGCCCCAGCATTTT.

The CDR3 nucleotides are TGTGCCAGCAGCTCAGCTAGCGGCGAGCAGTACTTC. Translating gives CASSSASGEQYF. The rearrangement joins TRBV5-4 to TRBJ2-7, with 7 bases that match TRBD2. V lost 3 bases, J lost 6 bases, and 3 bases stayed unmatched. CDR1 is SGHNT and CDR2 is YYREEE in the germline V gene (reference sequence). This CDR3 contains 12 residues. The full variable domain, its missing parts supplied by reference TRBV5-4 and TRBJ2-7, is ETGVTQSPTHLIKTRGQQVTLRCSSQSGHNTVSWYQQALGQGPQFIFQYYREEENGRGNFPPRFSGLQFPNYSSELNVNALELDDSALYLCASSSASGEQYFGPGTRLTVT.

The rearrangement uses TRBV7-2 and TRBJ2-1; either TRBD1 or TRBD2 may fit D (5 bases each). This CDR3 is built from 14 residues. Germline V lookup: CDR1 SGHTA, CDR2 FQGNSA. V lost 3 bases, J lost 5 bases, and 11 bases lay in between. CDR3 protein: CASSFRDGNNEQFF. As DNA, the CDR3 is TGTGCCAGCAGCTTTCGGGACGGGAACAATGAGCAGTTCTTC.

This clone was recorded a few times. J is TRBJ2-3 and V is TRBV28; unclear D gene. This CDR3 is built from 14 residues. V lost 7 bases, J lost 6 bases, and 17 bases lay in between. The germline gives CDR1 MDHEN, CDR2 SYDVKM. The CDR3 DNA sequence: TGTGCCAGCACCTCTAACCCCTGGGTGGATACGCAGTATTTT. It codes for CASTSNPWVDTQYF.

V usage is TRBV5-1 and J usage is TRBJ1-1; D uncertain. There are 17 residues in the CDR3. With 0 bases removed from V and 1 base from J, the gap between germline ends came to 16 bases. Germline-derived CDR1 and CDR2 are SGHRS and YFSETQ. The CDR3 sequence: CASSLAPLIRTNTEAFF. The DNA for the CDR3 is TGCGCCAGCAGCTTGGCTCCCCTCATTAGGACGAACACTGAAGCTTTCTTT.

The chain uses TRBV25-1 and TRBJ2-5, with a weak D call TRBD2 (6 bases). Germline CDR1 reads MGHDK; CDR2 reads SYGVNS. V lost 7 bases and J 2 bases, leaving 20 bases between the germline ends. The CDR3 sequence is 16 residues long. The chain's CDR3 is CASNQRAGTGQETQYF. The CDR3 nucleotides are TGTGCCAGCAACCAACGCGCCGGGACTGGTCAAGAGACCCAGTACTTC.

The count of this clone is one. V is TRBV7-6 and J is TRBJ2-3, with 9 bases identical to TRBD2. The CDR3 is 16 amino acids. V shed 0 bases, J shed 2 bases, and the junction held 3 bases outside the gene matches. Per germline, CDR1 SGHVS and CDR2 FNYEAQ. Here the CDR3 DNA reads TGTGCCAGCAGCTTAGCGCTAGCGGGGACCACAGATACGCAGTATTTT. It encodes CASSLALAGTTDTQYF. The full variable domain, with the rest looked up from reference TRBV7-6 and TRBJ2-3, is GAGVSQSPRYKVTKRGQDVALRCDPISGHVSLYWYRQALGQGPEFLTYFNYEAQQDKSGLPNDRFSAERPEGSISTLTIQRTEQRDSAMYRCASSLALAGTTDTQYFGPGTRLTVL.

DNA of the CDR3: TGTGCCAGTAGTGTGCCCTACGTCGTAGCGCCCCCCTCCTACGAGCAGTACTTC. Its translation: CASSVPYVVAPPSYEQYF. The genes are TRBV19 and TRBJ2-7, with TRBD2 as a possible D gene (5 bases). Germline V gene sequence: CDR1 LNHDA, CDR2 SQIVND (reference sequence). This CDR3 is built from 18 residues. V dropped 5 bases and J dropped 0 bases, with 23 bases sitting between them.

The chain is built from TRBV7-2 and TRBJ2-1, with 8 bases fitting TRBD2. Per germline, CDR1 SGHTA and CDR2 FQGNSA. V trimming: 4 bases; J trimming: 3 bases; junction bases outside the gene matches: 5. This CDR3 is built from 15 residues. CDR3 protein: CASSSRTSHYNEQFF. The CDR3 DNA sequence: TGTGCCAGCAGCTCCCGGACTAGCCACTACAATGAGCAGTTCTTC.

The chain recombines TRBV9 with TRBJ2-1; perhaps TRBD1 as D (6 bases). The CDR3 has 15 residues. Germline V gives CDR1 SGDLS, CDR2 YYNGEE. Trimming took 6 bases from V and 4 from J, leaving 17 bases between them. CDR3: CASTWGHEAYNEQFF. CDR3 nucleotides: TGTGCCAGCACCTGGGGGCACGAGGCTTACAATGAGCAGTTCTTC.

The V call is TRBV18, the J call TRBJ1-1, with 9 nucleotides matching TRBD1. Germline trimming cut 4 bases from V and 1 base from J; bases unmatched to any gene: 10. Germline CDR1 is KGHSH and CDR2 is LQKENI. The CDR3 length is 17 residues. The CDR3 sequence is CASSRSRTGVSNTEAFF. DNA of the CDR3: TGTGCCAGCTCACGGTCACGGACAGGGGTATCGAACACTGAAGCTTTCTTT.

The rearrangement joins TRBV10-1 to TRBJ2-7, with TRBD1 identical over 8 bases. After removal of 3 bases from V and 0 bases from J, the junction contained 4 bases not matched to a gene. Germline V gene sequence: CDR1 WNHNN, CDR2 SYGVQD (reference sequence). This CDR3 region has 15 residues. The CDR3 region is CASSELGTGSYEQYF. CDR3 bases: TGCGCCAGCAGTGAACTCGGGACAGGCTCCTACGAGCAGTACTTC.

The chain carries TRBV7-9 and TRBJ2-3; 9 bases are shared with TRBD1. CDR1 is SEHNR and CDR2 is FQNEAQ in the germline V gene (reference sequence). The CDR3 extends over 16 amino acids. Trimming cost V 5 bases and J 0 bases; bases outside gene matches: 6. The CDR3 DNA sequence: TGTGCCAGCAGCAGAGGGACAGGGCATAGCACAGATACGCAGTATTTT. It encodes CASSRGTGHSTDTQYF. Full variable domain (outside the CDR3, taken from reference TRBV7-9 and TRBJ2-3): DTGVSQNPRHKITKRGQNVTFRCDPISEHNRLYWYRQTLGQGPEFLTYFQNEAQLEKSRLLSDRFSAERPKGSFSTLEIQRTEQGDSAMYLCASSRGTGHSTDTQYFGPGTRLTVL.

The chain combines TRBV5-1 with TRBJ1-5; 7 bases fit TRBD1. Germline assignment: CDR1 SGHRS and CDR2 YFSETQ. V trimming: 4 bases; J trimming: 0 bases; junction bases outside the gene matches: 10. The CDR3 has 17 residues. The CDR3 DNA sequence: TGCGCCAGCAGCCAAGTAACAGGGGCACATAGCAATCAGCCCCAGCATTTT. Protein: CASSQVTGAHSNQPQHF.